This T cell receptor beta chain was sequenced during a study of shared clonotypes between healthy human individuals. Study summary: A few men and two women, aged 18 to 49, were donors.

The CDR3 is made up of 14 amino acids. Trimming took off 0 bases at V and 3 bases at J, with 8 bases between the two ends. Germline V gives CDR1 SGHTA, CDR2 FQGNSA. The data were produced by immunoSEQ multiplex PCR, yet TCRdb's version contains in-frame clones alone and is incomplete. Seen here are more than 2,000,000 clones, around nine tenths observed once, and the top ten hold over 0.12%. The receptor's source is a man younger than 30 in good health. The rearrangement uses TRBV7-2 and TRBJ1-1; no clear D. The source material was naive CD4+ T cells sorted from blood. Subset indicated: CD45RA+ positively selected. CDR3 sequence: CASSLASGYTEAFF. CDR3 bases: TGTGCCAGCAGCTTAGCGTCGGGGTACACTGAAGCTTTCTTT.